This TCR beta chain is from a study of blood T cell repertoires in COVID-19. Whole-study context: Donors in the United States, Italy and Spain gave samples during acute or convalescent COVID-19.

The germline V gene has CDR1 SGDLS and CDR2 YYNGEE. V lost 4 bases, J lost 8 bases, and 13 bases lay in between. This CDR3 has 14 residues. Here immunoSEQ multiplex PCR was the method, and the copy in TCRdb shows in-frame clones only, minus some. The sample comprises 140,000 to 150,000 clones, 85% of which are singletons, and roughly 2.9% rests with the top ten. The sequenced sample was peripheral blood. J is TRBJ1-6 and V is TRBV9, with D possibly matching TRBD1 (5 bases). This sequence was found in a woman in her 40s with active or convalescent COVID-19. CDR3 in DNA: TGTGCCAGCAGCCCCACGGCAGGGCATTCACCCCTCCACTTT. As protein: CASSPTAGHSPLHF.